A single sample gave rise to the 32 T cell receptor beta chains below, sequenced in a study of CD8 T cells in ankylosing spondylitis. TCRdb reanalysed the 5' RACE reads using MiXCR and keeps one entry per CDR3 protein. The profile covers about 300,000 distinct CDR3 sequences, with about 20% appearing a single time and roughly 3.6% taken by the ten largest. The sample consisted of blood, either unsorted or a sorted T cell fraction (not recorded which). These receptors all come from a female donor with ankylosing spondylitis or in good health (not recorded which).

This chain joins TRBV29-1 and TRBJ2-3; a possible D gene is TRBD1 (6 bases). The CDR3 length is 14 residues. Germline V gene data show CDR1 as SQVTM and CDR2 as ANQGSEA. The germline V and J ends were trimmed by 8 bases and 0 bases, with 15 bases remaining between them. The CDR3 protein is CSPSGQKSTDTQYF. CDR3 in DNA: TGCAGCCCCTCGGGACAAAAGAGCACAGATACGCAGTATTTT.

The rearrangement uses TRBV28 and TRBJ1-2; 9 nucleotides line up with TRBD1. J gave up 2 bases and V 6 bases, and 7 bases lay outside the gene matches. The germline V gene has CDR1 MDHEN and CDR2 SYDVKM. This CDR3 region has 15 residues. Written as DNA, the CDR3 is TGTGCCAGCAGATACGCCGGGACAGGGAACTATGGCTACACCTTC. This encodes CASRYAGTGNYGYTF.

The chain carries TRBV18 and TRBJ2-6; no firm D call. CDR3 length: 15 residues. Germline V gene sequence: CDR1 KGHSH, CDR2 LQKENI. The V gene lost 1 base and the J gene lost 0 bases, with 4 bases spanning the gap. The DNA for the CDR3 is TGTGCCAGCTCACCACTCGGCTCTGGGGCCAACGTCCTGACTTTC. Translating it yields CASSPLGSGANVLTF.

This clonotype was counted a few times. The CDR3 sequence: CSASTSGEADTQYF. DNA of the CDR3: TGCAGTGCAAGTACTAGCGGGGAAGCAGATACGCAGTATTTT. This sequence joins TRBV20-1 and TRBJ2-3; 10 positions match TRBD2. CDR1 DFQATT and CDR2 SNEGSKA come from the germline V gene (reference sequence). The CDR3 has 14 amino acids. V dropped 6 bases and J dropped 4; count of bases not matched to a gene: 7.

In its sample, this clonotype was seen many times. The chain combines TRBV7-6 with TRBJ2-5; 8 bases agree with TRBD1. The CDR3 contains 10 residues. CDR1 SGHVS and CDR2 FNYEAQ come from the germline V gene. This CDR3 is CSGGIETQYF. The CDR3 nucleotides read TGTTCAGGGGGCATAGAGACCCAGTACTTC.

This clonotype was recorded at least ten times. The CDR3 protein is CSVGLTVLPYNEQFF. The CDR3 DNA is TGCAGCGTGGGACTTACAGTTTTGCCTTACAATGAGCAGTTCTTC. The chain has TRBV29-1 and TRBJ2-1, with D perhaps TRBD2 (6 bases). The CDR3 length is 15 residues. Germline V gives CDR1 SQVTM, CDR2 ANQGSEA. V shed 6 bases and J shed 4 bases, with 19 bases lying between them.

This clonotype turned up a few times. V is TRBV20-1 and J is TRBJ2-7; D possibly corresponds to TRBD2 (6 bases). This CDR3 region has 13 residues. Trimming left V 6 bases short and J 4 bases short, with 16 bases between. The germline CDR1 and CDR2 sequences are DFQATT and SNEGSKA (reference sequence). CDR3 DNA: TGCAGTGCGGAGGGCCCTTCTTTATACGAGCAGTACTTC. This codes for CSAEGPSLYEQYF.

This clonotype was seen once. The V call is TRBV28, the J call TRBJ2-5; unclear D gene. The CDR3 contains 15 residues. CDR1 and CDR2 from the germline V gene are MDHEN and SYDVKM. Trimming pared 3 bases from V and 2 bases from J, leaving 13 bases between. The CDR3 sequence: CASSFLGASQETQYF. Written as DNA, the CDR3 is TGTGCCAGCAGTTTCCTGGGTGCGAGTCAAGAGACCCAGTACTTC.

This sequence joins TRBV5-6 and TRBJ2-1; D unresolved. The CDR3 is 15 residues long. The germline gives CDR1 SGHDT, CDR2 YYEEEE. V was clipped by 2 bases and J by 2 bases, with 11 bases between them. The CDR3 coding sequence is TGTGCCAGCAGCTTAGAGCTAGAGGCCTACAATGAGCAGTTCTTC. Amino acids: CASSLELEAYNEQFF.

This clonotype was counted a few times. This sequence joins TRBV10-2 and TRBJ2-3; D is possibly TRBD1 (5 bases). The CDR3 runs to 15 residues. Germline CDR1 and CDR2: WSHSY and SAAADI. V lost 4 bases and J 2 bases, leaving 13 bases between the germline ends. CDR3 coding DNA: TGCGCCAGCAGTGTAGGGGATTCTTACACAGATACGCAGTATTTT. Its protein product is CASSVGDSYTDTQYF.

This clonotype came up a few times. The J gene is TRBJ1-3, the V gene TRBV20-1; D call uncertain. The V end lost 6 bases, the J end lost 7 bases, and 13 bases lay between the germline ends. The CDR3 covers 12 residues. Looked up from germline, CDR1 is DFQATT and CDR2 is SNEGSKA (reference sequence). The CDR3 protein is CSALSVGNTIYF. CDR3 bases: TGCAGTGCCCTGTCTGTAGGGAACACCATATATTTT.

The chain combines TRBV27 with TRBJ1-2; D remains ambiguous. CDR3 length equals 13 residues. Trimming left V 4 bases short and J 8 bases short, with 14 bases between. The germline CDR1 and CDR2 sequences are MNHEY and SMNVEV (reference sequence). The CDR3 DNA follows: TGTGCCAGCAGTTCCTTGATAGAGTGGGGCTACACCTTC. It yields the protein CASSSLIEWGYTF.

This chain connects TRBV20-1 to TRBJ1-2; 7 bases agree with TRBD1. J lost 8 bases, V lost 5 bases, and 8 bases had no gene match. CDR1 DFQATT and CDR2 SNEGSKA come from the germline V gene (reference sequence). The CDR3 loop spans 12 amino acids. The CDR3 loop reads CSARQGPRGYTF. The CDR3 bases are TGCAGTGCTCGACAGGGCCCGAGGGGCTACACCTTC.

The V and J genes are TRBV7-3 and TRBJ1-2; possible D gene TRBD1, 5 bases. Germline CDR1 and CDR2: SGHTA and FQGTGA. The V end was cut by 4 bases, the J end by 7 bases, with 13 bases between. The CDR3 covers 13 residues. The DNA of the CDR3 is TGTGCCAGCAGCTCCGGGACGGAACGTGGCTACACCTTC. Translating it yields CASSSGTERGYTF.

At least ten counts were recorded for this clonotype. The chain combines TRBV20-1 with TRBJ1-2; D is possibly TRBD1 (6 bases). The CDR3 loop spans 14 amino acids. The germline gives CDR1 DFQATT, CDR2 SNEGSKA (reference sequence). With 4 bases removed from V and 4 bases from J, the gap between germline ends came to 16 bases. This CDR3 reads CSATKGGASYGYTF. As DNA, the CDR3 is TGCAGTGCTACCAAGGGGGGGGCCAGCTATGGCTACACCTTC.

The chain is built from TRBV12-3 or TRBV12-4 and TRBJ1-5; 9 bases align to TRBD1. After removal of 6 bases from V and 4 bases from J, the junction contained 4 bases not matched to a gene. The CDR3 contains 14 residues. The DNA of the CDR3 is TGTGCCAGCAGCATGACAGGGGGAAATCAGCCCCAGCATTTT. As protein: CASSMTGGNQPQHF.

The chain uses TRBV9 and TRBJ2-3, with D tentatively TRBD2 (6 bases). Between the trimmed V and J ends, which lost 0 bases and 1 base, there was a span of 9 bases. CDR1 is SGDLS and CDR2 is YYNGEE in the germline V gene. The CDR3 consists of 15 residues. The CDR3 spells CASSVAGLRTDTQYF. In DNA, the CDR3 is TGTGCCAGCAGCGTAGCGGGACTCCGCACAGATACGCAGTATTTT. Full variable domain (rest looked up from reference TRBV9 and TRBJ2-3): DSGVTQTPKHLITATGQRVTLRCSPRSGDLSVYWYQQSLDQGLQFLIQYYNGEERAKGNILERFSAQQFPDLHSELNLSSLELGDSALYFCASSVAGLRTDTQYFGPGTRLTVL.

The chain carries TRBV7-9 and TRBJ1-5, with D tentatively TRBD1 (5 bases). V shed 5 bases and J shed 6 bases, with 14 bases lying between them. The CDR3 extends over 14 amino acids. The germline V gene encodes CDR1 SEHNR and CDR2 FQNEAQ (reference sequence). CDR3 bases: TGTGCCAGCAGCCCCCTCAACAGGCTTCAGCCCCAGCATTTT. Translation: CASSPLNRLQPQHF.

This clonotype was counted at least ten times. V and J are TRBV7-2 and TRBJ2-7, with D perhaps being TRBD1 or TRBD2 (6 bases each). V was pared by 1 base and J by 3 bases, with 10 bases between. The CDR3 sequence is 14 residues long. Germline loops: CDR1 SGHTA, CDR2 FQGNSA. As DNA, the CDR3 is TGTGCCAGCAGCTTAGAGGGGGGTAACTACGAGCAGTACTTC. Translation: CASSLEGGNYEQYF.

A few counts support this clonotype. The CDR3 protein is CASRGTPYNEQFF. The CDR3 region has the DNA TGTGCCAGCCGGGGGACTCCCTACAATGAGCAGTTCTTC. This chain connects TRBV6-2 or TRBV6-3 to TRBJ2-1; TRBD2 is a possible D gene (6 bases). This CDR3 spans 13 amino acids. Germline V gene data show CDR1 as MNHEY and CDR2 as SVGEGT. V dropped 8 bases and J dropped 2 bases, with 10 bases sitting between them.

This clonotype was counted only a few times. The V gene is TRBV11-3, the J gene TRBJ1-1; D unresolved. V was clipped by 4 bases and J by 7 bases, with 13 bases between them. Germline CDR1 and CDR2: SGHNT and YENEEA. The CDR3 contains 13 residues. DNA for the CDR3: TGTGCCAGCAGCTCAGTCCCGACTGGTGAAGCTTTCTTT. Translation gives CASSSVPTGEAFF.

This chain links TRBV9 with TRBJ1-1; possibly TRBD1 for D (5 bases). Germline V gene data show CDR1 as SGDLS and CDR2 as YYNGEE. The CDR3 contains 13 residues. The V gene lost 3 bases and the J gene lost 3 bases, with 9 bases spanning the gap. The CDR3 DNA reads TGTGCCAGCAGCGCATGGGGGGACACTGAAGCTTTCTTT. Its protein is CASSAWGDTEAFF. Based on the CDR3 plus reference TRBV9 and TRBJ1-1, the full variable domain is DSGVTQTPKHLITATGQRVTLRCSPRSGDLSVYWYQQSLDQGLQFLIQYYNGEERAKGNILERFSAQQFPDLHSELNLSSLELGDSALYFCASSAWGDTEAFFGQGTRLTVV.

This chain connects TRBV7-8 to TRBJ2-3, with 8 bases matching TRBD2. The ends lost 2 bases at V and 0 bases at J; junction bases unmatched: 7. Germline lookup yields CDR1 SGHVS and CDR2 FQNEAQ. The CDR3 spans 17 residues. CDR3 region: CASSLTVAGPSTDTQYF. For the CDR3, the DNA is TGTGCCAGCAGCTTAACCGTAGCGGGGCCCAGCACAGATACGCAGTATTTT.

This clonotype showed up just a few times. The rearrangement joins TRBV30 to TRBJ2-7, with D unclear. There are 12 residues in the CDR3. Germline V gene data show CDR1 as GTSNPN and CDR2 as SVGIG (reference sequence). V was shortened by 1 base and J by 7 bases, with 11 bases between the two germline ends. The CDR3 loop reads CAWSGLAFEQYF. In DNA form, the CDR3 reads TGTGCCTGGAGTGGACTGGCGTTTGAGCAGTACTTC.

This clonotype appeared a few times. This chain connects TRBV5-6 to TRBJ1-2; no reliable D call. With 4 bases removed from V and 4 bases from J, the gap between germline ends came to 11 bases. From germline, CDR1 is SGHDT and CDR2 YYEEEE. The CDR3 totals 13 residues. The DNA of the CDR3 is TGTGCCAGCAGCCGAGCCGCTGGCTATGGCTACACCTTC. It codes for CASSRAAGYGYTF.

This clonotype was counted ten times or more. The V call is TRBV12-3 or TRBV12-4, the J call TRBJ1-1; D is unresolved. The CDR3 extends over 11 amino acids. V lost 6 bases to trimming and J lost 8 bases, with 10 bases between them. CDR3 DNA: TGTGCCAGCAGATCCGACATCGAAGCTTTCTTT. This encodes CASRSDIEAFF.

The CDR3 loop reads CSARGTSGRGSYNEQFF. The DNA for the CDR3 is TGCAGTGCTAGGGGGACTAGCGGGAGAGGATCCTACAATGAGCAGTTCTTC. This chain connects TRBV20-1 to TRBJ2-1, with 14 bases matching TRBD2. The CDR3 has 17 amino acids. The V gene end was trimmed by 3 bases and the J gene end by 1 base; junction bases not matched to a gene: 5. Germline lookup yields CDR1 DFQATT and CDR2 SNEGSKA (reference sequence).

The chain links TRBV6-5 to TRBJ2-1, with 10 bases that match TRBD1. V gave up 5 bases and J gave up 14 bases; unmatched junction bases: 6. The CDR3 has 12 amino acids. Germline CDR1 MNHEY, CDR2 SVGAGI. Here the CDR3 DNA reads TGTGCCAGCAGTAGCCCCGGGACAGGGGAGTTCTTC. Protein: CASSSPGTGEFF.

The CDR3 DNA sequence: TGTGCCAGCAGCTCCGCAGGGAAATCACCCCTCCACTTT. Its protein is CASSSAGKSPLHF. This chain joins TRBV5-6 and TRBJ1-6; D may be TRBD1 (5 bases). Trimming took off 3 bases at V and 10 bases at J, with 11 bases between the two ends. The length of the CDR3 is 13 residues. Germline V lookup: CDR1 SGHDT, CDR2 YYEEEE.

This clonotype was counted between two and nine times. The V gene is TRBV20-1, the J gene TRBJ1-2; D is uncertain. The V end was cut by 2 bases, the J end by 4 bases, with 11 bases between. CDR1 and CDR2 (germline): DFQATT, SNEGSKA (reference sequence). This CDR3 has 13 residues. CDR3 residues: CSARLPDPYGYTF. In nucleotides, the CDR3 is TGCAGTGCTAGATTACCCGACCCCTATGGCTACACCTTC.

This clonotype was found a few times. V and J are TRBV6-5 and TRBJ1-6; D gene ambiguous. CDR1 and CDR2 (germline): MNHEY, SVGAGI. The V end lost 0 bases, the J end lost 9 bases, and 12 bases lay between the germline ends. CDR3 length equals 15 residues. The CDR3 coding sequence is TGTGCCAGCAGTTACTCGAAATGGGGTGGTTCACCCCTCCACTTT. Its translation is CASSYSKWGGSPLHF.

The CDR3 reads CSASTSGRYGVGEQYF. CDR3 nucleotides: TGCAGTGCTAGCACTAGCGGGAGATATGGGGTCGGCGAGCAGTACTTC. V gene TRBV20-1 combines with J gene TRBJ2-7, with 11 bases matching TRBD2. This CDR3 contains 16 residues. V lost 3 bases to trimming and J lost 6 bases; unmatched junction nucleotides: 13. Germline CDR1 DFQATT, CDR2 SNEGSKA (reference sequence).